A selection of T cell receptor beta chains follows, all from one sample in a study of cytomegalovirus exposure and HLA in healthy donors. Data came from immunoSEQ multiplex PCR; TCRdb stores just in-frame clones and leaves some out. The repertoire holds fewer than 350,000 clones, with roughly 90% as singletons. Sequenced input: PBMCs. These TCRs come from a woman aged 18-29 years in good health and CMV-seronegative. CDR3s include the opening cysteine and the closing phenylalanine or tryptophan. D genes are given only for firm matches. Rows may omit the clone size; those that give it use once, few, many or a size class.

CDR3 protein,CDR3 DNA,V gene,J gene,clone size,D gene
CASSPALQGISEAFF,TGCGCCAGCAGCCCAGCCCTACAGGGGATTTCTGAAGCTTTCTTT,TRBV5-1,TRBJ1-1,-,TRBD1
CASSIQGYMNTEAFF,TGTGCCAGCAGTATACAGGGGTACATGAACACTGAAGCTTTCTTT,TRBV27,TRBJ1-1,-,TRBD1
CASSRRTGVEAFF,TGTGCCAGCAGCCGACGGACTGGGGTTGAAGCTTTCTTT,TRBV7-8,TRBJ1-1,-,-
CSVEGGAAPGEQYF,TGCAGCGTTGAGGGAGGGGCAGCCCCCGGGGAGCAGTACTTC,TRBV29-1,TRBJ2-7,-,TRBD2
CASSALGRANEKLFF,TGTGCCAGCAGCGCGCTGGGGAGGGCTAATGAAAAACTGTTTTTT,TRBV9,TRBJ1-4,-,-
CASSLGVGGVVNIQYF,TGTGCCAGCAGCTTAGGGGTGGGGGGGGTGGTAAACATTCAGTACTTC,TRBV7-8,TRBJ2-4,once,TRBD2
CASSSAGMSSTEAFF,TGTGCCAGCAGTTCAGCAGGGATGTCGAGCACTGAAGCTTTCTTT,TRBV6-5,TRBJ1-1,-,-
CASSLVGTGPYEQYF,TGTGCCAGCAGCTTGGTGGGGACAGGGCCCTACGAGCAGTACTTC,TRBV5-5,TRBJ2-7,once,TRBD1
CASTREGRGADTQYF,TGCGCCAGCACGCGGGAGGGCAGGGGAGCAGATACGCAGTATTTT,TRBV10-2,TRBJ2-3,-,TRBD2
CASSPSSGRGYEQYF,TGTGCCAGCAGCCCGTCTAGCGGGAGGGGGTACGAGCAGTACTTC,TRBV7-8,TRBJ2-7,once,TRBD2
CASSSRTGVGYGYTF,TGTGCCAGTAGTTCAAGGACGGGGGTCGGGTATGGCTACACCTTC,TRBV19,TRBJ1-2,-,-
CASSLISSGGTDTQYF,TGCGCCAGCAGCTTGATTTCGTCCGGGGGCACAGATACGCAGTATTTT,TRBV5-1,TRBJ2-3,-,-
CASSTGGDRGYTF,TGTGCCAGTAGCACAGGGGGCGATAGAGGCTACACCTTC,TRBV19,TRBJ1-2,-,TRBD1
CASSSQRGNEQFF,TGTGCCAGCAGCTCCCAACGAGGCAATGAGCAGTTCTTC,TRBV9,TRBJ2-1,once,-
CASSLAGGSTGELFF,TGTGCCAGCAGCTTAGCGGGAGGAAGTACCGGGGAGCTGTTTTTT,TRBV7-2,TRBJ2-2,-,-
CASSAHRQGLNEKLFF,TGCGCCAGCAGTGCTCACCGACAGGGACTGAATGAAAAACTGTTTTTT,TRBV5-1,TRBJ1-4,-,TRBD1
CAISDRDRAYEQYF,TGTGCCATCAGTGACCGGGACAGAGCCTACGAGCAGTACTTC,TRBV10-3,TRBJ2-7,-,TRBD1
CASSLNPASVGGEQYF,TGTGCCAGCAGCTTAAACCCCGCTAGCGTGGGCGGCGAGCAGTACTTC,TRBV11-2,TRBJ2-7,-,-
CAWSTSGLEQYF,TGTGCCTGGAGTACTAGCGGGCTCGAGCAGTACTTC,TRBV30,TRBJ2-7,-,TRBD2
CASSLSGTSGRHGFVDTQYF,TGTGCCAGCAGTCTCTCCGGGACTAGCGGGAGACACGGATTTGTGGATACGCAGTATTTT,TRBV28,TRBJ2-3,-,TRBD2
CASSLASLQGVREQYF,TGTGCCAGCAGCTTGGCCTCATTACAGGGGGTGCGCGAGCAGTACTTC,TRBV5-6,TRBJ2-7,-,TRBD1
CASSDRGIAKNIQYF,TGTGCCAGCAGTGACAGGGGAATAGCCAAAAACATTCAGTACTTC,TRBV6-1,TRBJ2-4,-,-
CAISDRDRFYGYTF,TGTGCCATCAGTGACAGAGACAGATTCTATGGCTACACCTTC,TRBV10-3,TRBJ1-2,-,-
CASSFQGFGTEAFF,TGTGCCAGCAGCTTCCAGGGGTTTGGGACTGAAGCTTTCTTT,TRBV7-2,TRBJ1-1,-,-
CASRRQGRYGYTF,TGTGCCAGCAGAAGACAGGGGCGCTATGGCTACACCTTC,TRBV27,TRBJ1-2,-,TRBD1
CASSIGSGTSGYNEQFF,TGTGCCAGTAGTATAGGGAGTGGGACTAGCGGTTACAATGAGCAGTTCTTC,TRBV19,TRBJ2-1,-,TRBD2
CASSPYPYKYENEQFF,TGCGCCAGCAGCCCCTATCCCTATAAATATGAGAATGAGCAGTTCTTC,TRBV4-3,TRBJ2-1,-,-
CATSRGISGGELFF,TGTGCCACCAGCAGAGGTATTAGCGGCGGGGAGCTGTTTTTT,TRBV15,TRBJ2-2,-,-
CASSLTGGDTQYF,TGTGCCAGCAGCTTAACGGGTGGGGACACACAGTACTTC,TRBV7-3,TRBJ2-4,-,-
CASSAGANTEAFF,TGTGCCAGCAGTGCAGGGGCGAACACTGAAGCTTTCTTT,TRBV27,TRBJ1-1,-,-
CASLNPGPGGYGYTF,TGCGCCAGCCTTAACCCGGGTCCAGGGGGCTATGGCTACACCTTC,TRBV10-2,TRBJ1-2,-,TRBD1
CASILGTGAREQYF,TGTGCCAGCATCCTCGGGACAGGGGCCAGGGAGCAGTACTTC,TRBV7-9,TRBJ2-7,-,TRBD1
CASCSSYNEQFF,TGTGCCAGCTGCAGCTCCTACAATGAGCAGTTCTTC,TRBV6-1,TRBJ2-1,few,-
CASSIRYTGELFF,TGTGCCAGTAGTATTCGTTACACCGGGGAGCTGTTTTTT,TRBV19,TRBJ2-2,-,-
CASSQTNYGYTF,TGTGCCAGCAGTCAGACTAACTATGGCTACACCTTC,TRBV6-6,TRBJ1-2,few,-
CASSVERQGFFSGNTIYF,TGTGCCAGCAGCGTAGAGAGACAGGGATTCTTCTCTGGGAACACCATATATTTT,TRBV9,TRBJ1-3,-,TRBD1
CASSLNQPQHF,TGTGCCAGCAGTCTAAATCAGCCCCAGCATTTT,TRBV2,TRBJ1-5,-,-